This entry lists 5 T cell receptor beta chains sequenced from one sample in a study of shared clonotypes between healthy human individuals. Some clones are missing from TCRdb's copy, which holds only in-frame ones; the method was immunoSEQ multiplex PCR. The sample consists of about 2.1 million clones, roughly 91% of them appearing once. Terminally differentiated effector memory CD45RA+ cells were left out of the naive CD8 fraction, which was CD45RO-negative and positively selected for CCR7. Sequenced input: naive CD8+ T cells from PBMCs. Receptors were obtained from a man between 18 and 35 years old in good health. Some clones in this sample may be carry-over from other donors' samples.

The chain couples TRBV7-9 to TRBJ2-5; no reliable D call. Per the germline V gene, CDR1 is SEHNR and CDR2 is FQNEAQ (reference sequence). Between the trimmed V and J ends, which lost 2 bases and 4 bases, there was a span of 14 bases. The CDR3 has 15 amino acids. The CDR3 spells CASSLLFGGGETQYF. CDR3 DNA: TGTGCCAGCAGCTTACTTTTTGGTGGTGGAGAGACCCAGTACTTC.

The gene calls are TRBV6-1 and TRBJ2-7; D unresolved. The V end lost 1 base, the J end lost 2 bases, and 12 bases lay between the germline ends. This CDR3 is built from 15 residues. Germline CDR1 is MNHNS and CDR2 is SASEGT. The CDR3 nucleotides are TGTGCCAGCAGTGAAGGTAGGACGGATACCTACGAGCAGTACTTC. Amino acids: CASSEGRTDTYEQYF.

This chain uses TRBV7-9 with TRBJ2-3; TRBD1 aligns across 7 bases. The CDR3 is 15 amino acids. After removal of 5 bases from V and 0 bases from J, the junction contained 5 bases not matched to a gene. Per germline, CDR1 SEHNR and CDR2 FQNEAQ (reference sequence). The CDR3 nucleotides are TGTGCCAGCAGCGAAGACAGGGTGAGCACAGATACGCAGTATTTT. Its protein product is CASSEDRVSTDTQYF.

The V call is TRBV7-6, the J call TRBJ1-5; 9 nucleotides align to TRBD1. In germline, CDR1 is SGHVS, CDR2 FNYEAQ. J lost 0 bases, V lost 5 bases, and 8 bases had no gene match. The length of the CDR3 is 17 residues. The CDR3 reads CASSPGTGRYSNQPQHF. The CDR3, as DNA: TGTGCCAGCAGCCCCGGGACAGGGAGATATAGCAATCAGCCCCAGCATTTT.

V usage is TRBV7-9 and J usage is TRBJ1-1; the D gene is possibly TRBD1 (5 bases). V dropped 5 bases and J dropped 4 bases, with 11 bases sitting between them. Germline values: CDR1 SEHNR, CDR2 FQNEAQ (reference sequence). CDR3 size: 13 residues. The CDR3 nucleotides read TGTGCCAGCAGCGGGGGGAGGGTCACTGAAGCTTTCTTT. It encodes CASSGGRVTEAFF.